A selection of T cell receptor beta chains follows, all from one sample in a study of shared clonotypes between healthy human individuals. Method: immunoSEQ multiplex PCR; TCRdb's copy keeps in-frame clones and lacks some. The sample lists about 1 million clones; more than 65% were seen once. What was sequenced was memory CD4+ T cells sorted from blood. The receptor source for this set is a man between 18 and 29 years old in good health. Both conserved end residues are part of each CDR3. D genes are given only for firm matches. Clone size appears in some rows only: once, few, many, or a class for an expanded clone.

D gene	V gene	clone size	J gene	CDR3 DNA	CDR3 protein
TRBD1	TRBV25-1	NA	TRBJ2-7	TGTGCCAGCAGTTCCCGGGACAGGGTGTACGAGCAGTACTTC	CASSSRDRVYEQYF
NA	TRBV6-1	NA	TRBJ1-6	TGTGCCGAAGGGGAATCCTATAATTCACCCCTCCACTTT	CAEGESYNSPLHF
NA	TRBV6-6	NA	TRBJ1-6	TGTGCCAGCAGTTACCGGCTCAATAATTCACCCCTCCACTTT	CASSYRLNNSPLHF
NA	TRBV30	NA	TRBJ2-7	TGTGCCTGTCGACAGACATTGGGGTACGAGCAGTACTTC	CACRQTLGYEQYF
TRBD2	TRBV10-3	NA	TRBJ2-3	TGTGCCATCAGTGGGTTCGGCGGGGGGGGAGATACGCAGTATTTT	CAISGFGGGGDTQYF
TRBD2	TRBV5-1	once	TRBJ2-2	TGCGCCAGCAGCTTGGGTCTAGCGGGAGCCCCGAACACCGGGGAGCTGTTTTTT	CASSLGLAGAPNTGELFF
TRBD2	TRBV12-5	NA	TRBJ2-1	TGTGCTAGTGGTTTGAGTAGCGGGAGTCTCTCCTACAATGAGCAGTTCTTC	CASGLSSGSLSYNEQFF
TRBD2	TRBV4-1	NA	TRBJ2-1	TGCGCCAGCAGCCCCGAACGGACTAGCAGGTACAATGAGCAGTTCTTC	CASSPERTSRYNEQFF
NA	TRBV13	NA	TRBJ2-5	TGTGCCAGCAGCGCCGGACGCCAAGAGACCCAGTACTTC	CASSAGRQETQYF
NA	TRBV5-1	NA	TRBJ2-1	TGCGCCAGCAGCCCGGGACAAACGGTCGATGAGCAGTTCTTC	CASSPGQTVDEQFF
NA	TRBV7-2	NA	TRBJ1-3	TGTGCCAGCAGCTTAGGACGTGGAAACACCATATATTTT	CASSLGRGNTIYF
TRBD1	TRBV5-1	NA	TRBJ2-5	TGCGCCAGCAGCTTACAGGGGGATCAAGAGACCCAGTACTTC	CASSLQGDQETQYF
NA	TRBV28	NA	TRBJ1-2	TGTGCCAGCAGTCGCCCGGGTCCCGAGCTGGGCACCTTC	CASSRPGPELGTF
NA	TRBV5-6	NA	TRBJ2-4	TGTGCCAGCAGCGGAAGGGCAGGCTGGGAAACACCAGAAAACATTCAGTACTTC	CASSGRAGWETPENIQYF
NA	TRBV6-6	NA	TRBJ2-4	TGTGCCAGCAGTTACTCGGCCCAATTAGGGGGCATTCAGTACTTC	CASSYSAQLGGIQYF
NA	TRBV18	NA	TRBJ2-3	TGTGCCAGCTCACCACCTGTGAGAACAGATACGCAGTATTTT	CASSPPVRTDTQYF
NA	TRBV6-1	NA	TRBJ2-3	TGTGCCAGCATCCCAACGGGCCTTACAGATACGCAGTATTTT	CASIPTGLTDTQYF
NA	TRBV30	NA	TRBJ1-4	TGTGCCTGGAATGTGATTGACCGCTGGGATGAAAAACTGTTTTTT	CAWNVIDRWDEKLFF
NA	TRBV5-5	NA	TRBJ1-5	TGTGCCAGCAGCTTGGCAGCAGGGCCAAATCAGCCCCAGCATTTT	CASSLAAGPNQPQHF
NA	TRBV15	once	TRBJ2-3	TGTGCCACCAGCAGCCCCCCTTTGGGTAATACGCAGTATTTT	CATSSPPLGNTQYF
TRBD2	TRBV19	NA	TRBJ2-3	TGTGCCAGTAGGGGGCCAAAAGATGCGGGGGCAGATACGCAGTATTTT	CASRGPKDAGADTQYF
NA	TRBV5-1	NA	TRBJ2-7	TGCGCCAGCAGCTTGGTGGGAAGGGGTGGCTACGAGCAGTACTTC	CASSLVGRGGYEQYF
NA	TRBV27	NA	TRBJ2-3	TGTGCCAGCAGTTCCCGACTAGAGGTGGGCCCAGATACGCAGTATTTT	CASSSRLEVGPDTQYF
NA	TRBV10-3	NA	TRBJ2-5	TGTGCCATCAGTTCGTCTGGGTCAGTGGAGACCCAGTACTTC	CAISSSGSVETQYF
NA	TRBV7-2	NA	TRBJ1-2	TGTGCCAGCAGCACCCGTTCGTATGGCTACACCTTC	CASSTRSYGYTF
TRBD1	TRBV6-1	few	TRBJ1-2	TGTGCCAGCAGTGTGGGGACAGCCTATGGCTACACCTTC	CASSVGTAYGYTF
NA	TRBV6-6	NA	TRBJ1-5	TGTGCCAGCAGTTACTCGATCGGTTTTGGGAATCAGCCCCAGCATTTT	CASSYSIGFGNQPQHF
TRBD2	TRBV4-3	NA	TRBJ2-7	TGCGCCAGCAGCCAAGGGTACATAGCGGGAGTTTTCTACGAGCAGTACTTC	CASSQGYIAGVFYEQYF
NA	TRBV6-4	NA	TRBJ1-2	TGTGCCAGCAGCCCCGAGGCAGGGGTTTTTGGCTACACCTTC	CASSPEAGVFGYTF
TRBD1	TRBV27	NA	TRBJ1-6	TGTGCCAGCAGTTTTAGACAGGGAGGGAATAATTCACCCCTCCACTTT	CASSFRQGGNNSPLHF
NA	TRBV7-9	once	TRBJ2-7	TGTGCCAGCAGCGAAGGTGGGGGACATCGGCAGTACTTC	CASSEGGGHRQYF
NA	TRBV5-5	NA	TRBJ1-1	TGTGCCAGCAGCGGGGGGCGGGTAACTGAAGCTTTCTTT	CASSGGRVTEAFF
TRBD2	TRBV6-5	NA	TRBJ2-7	TGTGCCAGCCGCCGACTAGCGGGAGGCTACGAGCAGTACTTC	CASRRLAGGYEQYF
NA	TRBV4-3	NA	TRBJ2-3	TGCGCCAGCAGCCAAGATCACGGCCTCTATAAAGGAGGCACAGATACGCAGTATTTT	CASSQDHGLYKGGTDTQYF
TRBD1	TRBV5-1	NA	TRBJ2-1	TGCGCCAGCAGCATCGGACAGGGCCTTGAGCAGTTCTTC	CASSIGQGLEQFF
TRBD2	TRBV5-4	NA	TRBJ2-5	TGTGCCAGCAGCCCCCCCTCGGCGGGGGGCGAAGAGACCCAGTACTTC	CASSPPSAGGEETQYF
TRBD1	TRBV5-4	NA	TRBJ1-2	TGTGCCAGCAGCTTGGGGTTGGACAGGGAAAACTATGGCTACACCTTC	CASSLGLDRENYGYTF